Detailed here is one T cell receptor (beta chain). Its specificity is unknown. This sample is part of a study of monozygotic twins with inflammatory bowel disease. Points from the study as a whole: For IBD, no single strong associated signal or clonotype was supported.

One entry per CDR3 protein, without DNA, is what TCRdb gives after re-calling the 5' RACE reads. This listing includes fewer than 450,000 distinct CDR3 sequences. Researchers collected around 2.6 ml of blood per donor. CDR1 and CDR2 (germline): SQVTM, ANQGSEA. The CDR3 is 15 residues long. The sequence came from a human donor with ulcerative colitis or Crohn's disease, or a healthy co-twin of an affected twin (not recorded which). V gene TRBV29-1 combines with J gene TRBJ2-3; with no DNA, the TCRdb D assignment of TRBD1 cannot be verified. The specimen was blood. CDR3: CSVERTGSSTDTQYF.